The 18 T cell receptor beta chains below all came from one sample that was sequenced in a study of T cell repertoires in cytomegalovirus infection. TCRdb processed the reads anew with MiXCR; each CDR3 protein has one entry. The sample consists of 900,000 to 950,000 distinct CDR3 sequences, around 32% of them appearing once. These receptors' antigens are unknown. The specimen was cultured CD8+ T cells from PBMCs, collected from culture after CMV antigen stimulation. These receptors came from a human donor in good health (CMV status not recorded). Some clones in this sample may be carry-over from other donors' samples.

The V and J genes are TRBV3-1 and TRBJ1-5; the match to TRBD1 covers 7 bases. CDR3 length: 16 residues. Germline CDR1 is LGHDT and CDR2 is YNNKEL (reference sequence). Trimming took 0 bases from V and 3 from J; bases not matched to a gene: 5. The CDR3 loop reads CASSQDSTGDNQPQHF. The CDR3 DNA is TGTGCCAGCAGCCAAGATTCTACAGGGGACAATCAGCCCCAGCATTTT.

This clonotype was counted many times. The chain carries TRBV7-6 and TRBJ2-7; tentative D call: TRBD2 (6 bases). CDR3 length: 18 amino acids. Germline-derived CDR1 and CDR2 are SGHVS and FNYEAQ. Trimming stripped 2 bases from V and 2 bases from J, with 22 bases between. CDR3 protein: CASSLLGGTAARAYEQYF. The CDR3 DNA reads TGTGCCAGCAGCTTACTCGGGGGTACGGCAGCCCGAGCCTACGAGCAGTACTTC.

This clonotype appeared many times. This CDR3 is CASSYYRENTGELFF. The CDR3, as DNA: TGTGCCAGCAGTTATTACAGGGAGAACACCGGGGAGCTGTTTTTT. This chain uses TRBV6-5 with TRBJ2-2, with D maybe TRBD1 (6 bases). Trimming shortened V by 3 bases and J by 1 base, and 9 bases separated the two germline ends. The CDR3 is 15 residues long. Looked up from germline, CDR1 is MNHEY and CDR2 is SVGAGI.

The V call is TRBV7-6, the J call TRBJ2-1; the D call may be TRBD1 or TRBD2 (5 bases each). The germline V gene encodes CDR1 SGHVS and CDR2 FNYEAQ. The V gene lost 5 bases and the J gene lost 8 bases, with 22 bases spanning the gap. The CDR3 contains 16 residues. The chain's CDR3 is CASSPPFGAGRDEQFF. For the CDR3, the DNA is TGTGCCAGCAGCCCGCCATTCGGGGCCGGTCGGGATGAGCAGTTCTTC.

The chain has TRBV5-1 and TRBJ1-6, with D perhaps TRBD1 (5 bases). The germline V and J ends were trimmed by 4 bases and 10 bases, with 15 bases remaining between them. This CDR3 comprises 14 residues. The germline CDR1 and CDR2 sequences are SGHRS and YFSETQ. In DNA form, the CDR3 reads TGCGCCAGCAGCCTGGGGGACTCCCCATCACCCCTCCACTTT. Translated: CASSLGDSPSPLHF.

This clonotype was seen at least ten times. This chain links TRBV7-9 with TRBJ2-1, with D uncertain. Germline V gene data show CDR1 as SEHNR and CDR2 as FQNEAQ (reference sequence). V was cut by 4 bases and J by 2 bases, with 6 bases left in between. CDR3 length equals 13 residues. The CDR3 spells CASSYDTYNEQFF. Here the CDR3 DNA reads TGTGCCAGCAGCTATGACACCTACAATGAGCAGTTCTTC.

Only one count was recorded for this clonotype. At one end the junction does not follow the germline gene, possibly because of a read error. V usage is TRBV5-3 and J usage is TRBJ1-1; 9 nucleotides line up with TRBD1. TRBV5-3 is marked as an open reading frame, function uncertain. The CDR3 is 18 residues long. CDR3 sequence reads: CASSLAGTGFGTNTEAFF. For the CDR3, the DNA is TGTGCCAGCAGCTTGGCCGGGACAGGGTTCGGAACGAACACTGAAGCTTTCTTT.

In its sample, this clonotype was seen many times. The chain carries TRBV7-6 and TRBJ2-2; 10 bases match TRBD2. J gave up 1 base and V 1 base, and 3 bases lay outside the gene matches. CDR1 and CDR2 from the germline V gene are SGHVS and FNYEAQ. This CDR3 spans 17 amino acids. The CDR3 loop is CASSLGAGGENTGELFF. CDR3 nucleotides: TGTGCCAGCAGCTTAGGAGCGGGGGGGGAGAACACCGGGGAGCTGTTTTTT.

In this sample, this clonotype turned up a few times. The chain recombines TRBV6-1 with TRBJ2-1, with unresolved D. Germline V CDR1 and CDR2: MNHNS, SASEGT. The ends were cut back, 8 bases at V and 8 bases at J, with 10 bases in the middle. This CDR3 region has 11 residues. CDR3: CASGVVDEQFF. CDR3 in DNA: TGTGCCAGCGGGGTGGTGGATGAGCAGTTCTTC.

This clonotype was seen more than once but under ten times. This chain connects TRBV4-3 to TRBJ1-2; D unclear. The V gene lost 0 bases and the J gene lost 7 bases, with 6 bases spanning the gap. Per the germline V gene, CDR1 is LGHNA and CDR2 is YSLEER. The CDR3 runs 12 residues. CDR3 coding DNA: TGCGCCAGCAGCCAAGACTCCAGTGGCTACACCTTC. Translating it yields CASSQDSSGYTF.

This clonotype was counted only a few times. V is TRBV29-1 and J is TRBJ1-2, with 10 bases identical to TRBD1. V shed 0 bases, J shed 6 bases, and the junction held 1 base outside the gene matches. This CDR3 has 13 amino acids. Per the germline V gene, CDR1 is SQVTM and CDR2 is ANQGSEA. In DNA form, the CDR3 reads TGCAGCGTTGAAGAGGGGACAGGGGATGGCTACACCTTC. Its translation is CSVEEGTGDGYTF. The variable domain in full, with the rest retrieved from reference TRBV29-1 and TRBJ1-2, is SAVISQKPSRDICQRGTSLTIQCQVDSQVTMMFWYRQQPGQSLTLIATANQGSEATYESGFVIDKFPISRPNLTFSTLTVSNMSPEDSSIYLCSVEEGTGDGYTFGSGTRLTVV.

The genes are TRBV6-6 and TRBJ2-7; 8 bases map to TRBD1. The CDR3 has 15 residues. CDR1 MNHNY and CDR2 SVGAGI come from the germline V gene (reference sequence). Trimming cost V 4 bases and J 3 bases; bases outside gene matches: 8. CDR3 DNA sequence: TGTGCCAGCAGTTCTCCGGGGACAGGAGTCTACGAGCAGTACGTC. Protein sequence: CASSSPGTGVYEQYV.

The CDR3 bases are TGCGCCAGCAGTGAGCGATGGAACACTGAAGCTTTCTTT. Translating gives CASSERWNTEAFF. The rearrangement links TRBV10-1 to TRBJ1-1; D is ambiguous. The CDR3 spans 13 residues. Trimming removed 2 bases from V and 1 base from J, with 5 bases in between. Germline V gives CDR1 WNHNN, CDR2 SYGVQD (reference sequence).

The J gene is TRBJ1-2, the V gene TRBV12-3 or TRBV12-4; D ambiguous. The CDR3 length is 12 residues. V gave up 3 bases and J gave up 7 bases, with 9 bases separating them. CDR3 sequence (DNA): TGTGCCAGCAGTTTCAGTCGCGGTGGCTACACCTTC. Encoded protein: CASSFSRGGYTF.

The chain is built from TRBV19 and TRBJ2-1; TRBD2 might be the D (6 bases). Between the trimmed V and J ends, which lost 6 bases and 2 bases, there was a span of 14 bases. CDR3 size: 15 residues. Germline V gives CDR1 LNHDA, CDR2 SQIVND (reference sequence). For the CDR3, the DNA is TGTGCCAGTAGCCTCGGGACTCAGACCTACAATGAGCAGTTCTTC. Translating gives CASSLGTQTYNEQFF.

This clonotype has a handful of counts. The chain employs TRBV6-1 and TRBJ2-3, with D uncertain. The CDR3 extends over 15 amino acids. V shed 0 bases and J shed 0 bases, with 7 bases lying between them. Per germline, CDR1 MNHNS and CDR2 SASEGT. CDR3 protein: CASSEASFSTDTQYF. The CDR3 coding sequence is TGTGCCAGCAGTGAAGCCTCATTCAGCACAGATACGCAGTATTTT.

The J gene is TRBJ2-5, the V gene TRBV7-9; unclear D gene. Trimming removed 7 bases at V and 4 bases at J, with 16 bases between. This CDR3 comprises 14 residues. Per germline, CDR1 SEHNR and CDR2 FQNEAQ (reference sequence). In DNA form, the CDR3 reads TGTGCCAGCAACCTGTGGAGCTTTGTAGAGACCCAGTACTTC. This translates into CASNLWSFVETQYF.

This clonotype was observed a few times. This rearrangement joins TRBV4-1 to TRBJ1-1; no firm D call. Germline loops: CDR1 MGHRA, CDR2 YSYEKL. CDR3 length: 14 amino acids. V lost 0 bases to trimming and J lost 6 bases, with 11 bases between them. The CDR3 DNA sequence: TGCGCCAGCAGCCAAGAGGTGGGAGGAGCTGAAGCTTTCTTT. It codes for CASSQEVGGAEAFF.